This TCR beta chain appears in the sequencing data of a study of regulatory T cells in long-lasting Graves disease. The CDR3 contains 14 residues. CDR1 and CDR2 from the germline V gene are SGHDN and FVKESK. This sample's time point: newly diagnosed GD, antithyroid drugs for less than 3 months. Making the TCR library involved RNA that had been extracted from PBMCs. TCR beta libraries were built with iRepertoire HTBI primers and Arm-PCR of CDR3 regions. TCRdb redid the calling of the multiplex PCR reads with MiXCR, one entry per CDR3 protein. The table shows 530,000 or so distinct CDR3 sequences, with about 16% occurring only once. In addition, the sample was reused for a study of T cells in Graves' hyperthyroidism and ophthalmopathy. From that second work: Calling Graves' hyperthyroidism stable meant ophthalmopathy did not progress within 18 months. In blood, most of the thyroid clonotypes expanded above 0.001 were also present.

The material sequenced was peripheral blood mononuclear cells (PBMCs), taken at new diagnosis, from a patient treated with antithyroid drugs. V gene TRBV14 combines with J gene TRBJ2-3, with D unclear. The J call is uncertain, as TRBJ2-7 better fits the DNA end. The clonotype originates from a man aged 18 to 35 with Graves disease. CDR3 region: CASSQDAISYEQYF. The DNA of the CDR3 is TGTGCCAGCAGCCAAGACGCTATCTCCTACGAGCAGTACTTC.